These 24 T cell receptor beta chains share one sample of origin, sequenced in a study of shared clonotypes between healthy human individuals. Only in-frame clones appear in the TCRdb table, and some are missing; sequencing was by immunoSEQ multiplex PCR. The sample has approximately 1,500,000 clones, approximately 98% seen once. Sample: naive CD4+ T cells sorted from blood. Subset defined: CD45RA+ positively selected. The receptor source for this set is a man aged 25 to 40 in good health.

J is TRBJ1-1 and V is TRBV14; D not resolved. The CDR3 totals 13 residues. Between the trimmed V and J ends, which lost 6 bases and 4 bases, there was a span of 12 bases. CDR1 SGHDN and CDR2 FVKESK come from the germline V gene. The CDR3, as DNA: TGTGCCAGCAGTTATGACGGACTCACTGAAGCTTTCTTT. As protein: CASSYDGLTEAFF.

This chain uses TRBV19 with TRBJ2-3, with a possible D match to TRBD2 (7 bases). Germline CDR1 and CDR2: LNHDA and SQIVND (reference sequence). The V and J ends lost 4 bases and 2 bases respectively, with 16 bases between them. The CDR3 runs 16 residues. This chain's CDR3 is CASSKVLGGLTDTQYF. The CDR3 coding sequence is TGTGCCAGTAGTAAGGTCCTCGGGGGGCTCACAGATACGCAGTATTTT. Together with reference TRBV19 and TRBJ2-3, the CDR3 gives the full variable domain: DGGITQSPKYLFRKEGQNVTLSCEQNLNHDAMYWYRQDPGQGLRLIYYSQIVNDFQKGDIAEGYSVSREKKESFPLTVTSAQKNPTAFYLCASSKVLGGLTDTQYFGPGTRLTVL.

The chain combines TRBV4-2 with TRBJ2-1; D tentatively reads TRBD1 or TRBD2 (5 bases each). Germline V CDR1 and CDR2: LGHNA, YNFKEQ. V was cut by 5 bases and J by 5 bases, with 19 bases left in between. The CDR3 consists of 16 residues. The CDR3 region is CASSSPGLRGHNEQFF. The DNA of the CDR3 is TGTGCCAGCAGCTCCCCGGGCCTACGGGGCCACAATGAGCAGTTCTTC.

The chain employs TRBV7-6 and TRBJ1-1; TRBD1 agrees at 7 bases. The junction had 12 bases not matched to a gene; V was cut back by 5 bases and J by 0 bases. Germline-derived CDR1 and CDR2 are SGHVS and FNYEAQ. The CDR3 loop spans 17 amino acids. Here the CDR3 DNA reads TGTGCCAGCAGCCCGAACAGGGGAGACACTCTGAACACTGAAGCTTTCTTT. Translation gives CASSPNRGDTLNTEAFF.

The chain links TRBV7-2 to TRBJ2-1; tentatively, D is TRBD2 (5 bases). This CDR3 contains 16 residues. Trimming cost V 1 base and J 0 bases, with 10 bases left between them. Germline V gene sequence: CDR1 SGHTA, CDR2 FQGNSA. The CDR3 DNA reads as TGTGCCAGCAGCTTAGAGCGGTTCAGCTCCTACAATGAGCAGTTCTTC. Its protein is CASSLERFSSYNEQFF.

The genes are TRBV7-2 and TRBJ2-5, with 7 bases fitting TRBD1. Unmatched junction bases numbered 5, after V lost 5 bases and J lost 2 bases. Germline V gene lookup returns CDR1 SGHTA and CDR2 FQGNSA. The CDR3 sequence is 14 residues long. The CDR3 sequence: CASSHRGPQETQYF. The CDR3 DNA reads TGTGCCAGCAGCCACAGGGGACCTCAAGAGACCCAGTACTTC.

The chain couples TRBV20-1 to TRBJ1-2; no firm D call. Trimming left V 1 base short and J 8 bases short, with 8 bases between. The CDR3 has 11 amino acids. Germline CDR1 reads DFQATT; CDR2 reads SNEGSKA (reference sequence). The CDR3 sequence is CSARVQEGYTF. The CDR3 DNA reads TGCAGTGCTAGAGTCCAGGAGGGCTACACCTTC.

This chain links TRBV4-1 with TRBJ2-2; 9 bases map to TRBD2. Trimming cost V 1 base and J 4 bases; bases outside gene matches: 7. From germline, CDR1 is MGHRA and CDR2 YSYEKL. The CDR3 is 17 residues long. The CDR3 region is CASSQGPAGGLTGELFF. CDR3 DNA: TGCGCCAGCAGCCAAGGGCCGGCGGGAGGGCTCACCGGGGAGCTGTTTTTT.

This clone showed up just once. The CDR3: CASSITGKSNQPQHF. The CDR3 DNA sequence: TGTGCCAGTAGTATAACAGGGAAGAGCAATCAGCCCCAGCATTTT. The rearrangement links TRBV19 to TRBJ1-5; D might be TRBD1 (6 bases). V was cut by 2 bases and J by 1 base, with 9 bases left in between. The CDR3 covers 15 residues. Germline V gene data show CDR1 as LNHDA and CDR2 as SQIVND (reference sequence).

A remark on this clone: This same CDR3 is encoded by further DNA sequences in the sample. The CDR3 protein is CSVGLGYEQYF. Written as DNA, the CDR3 is TGCAGCGTTGGGTTGGGATACGAGCAGTACTTC. This chain joins TRBV29-1 and TRBJ2-7; no reliable D call. Germline loops: CDR1 SQVTM, CDR2 ANQGSEA. This CDR3 comprises 11 residues. The V and J ends lost 4 bases and 4 bases respectively, with 8 bases between them.

The J gene is TRBJ2-1, the V gene TRBV6-1; D uncertain. V was clipped by 2 bases and J by 15 bases, with 14 bases between them. CDR3 length: 12 residues. Germline CDR1 reads MNHNS; CDR2 reads SASEGT. The CDR3 sequence: CASSELSRFPFF. The CDR3 coding sequence is TGTGCCAGCAGTGAACTTTCCCGGTTTCCGTTCTTC.

Turning to this clone: The junction does not match germline at one end; this may be a read error. The genes are TRBV4-1 and TRBJ1-1; no firm D call. Germline values: CDR1 MGHRA, CDR2 YSYEKL. The CDR3 contains 14 residues. CDR3 loop: CASGHVIWDTEAFF. The CDR3 DNA sequence: TGCGCCAGCGGCCACGTCATCTGGGACACTGAAGCTTTCTTT.

In this sample, this clone turned up once. The chain combines TRBV2 with TRBJ2-7; 8 nucleotides line up with TRBD1. This CDR3 region has 15 residues. Germline CDR1 reads SNHLY; CDR2 reads FYNNEI. V trimming: 5 bases; J trimming: 0 bases; junction bases outside the gene matches: 6. The CDR3 region has the DNA TGTGCCAGCAGTATTCTCGGACAGGGCTCCTACGAGCAGTACTTC. It encodes CASSILGQGSYEQYF.

To note about this clone: This specimen includes other DNA sequences encoding the same CDR3. The rearrangement uses TRBV19 and TRBJ2-2; a possible D gene is TRBD2 (7 bases). The CDR3 is 16 amino acids. The germline V gene has CDR1 LNHDA and CDR2 SQIVND (reference sequence). V shed 4 bases and J shed 2 bases, with 14 bases lying between them. For the CDR3, the DNA is TGTGCCAGTAGTACCCTTGGGGGGGCTAACACCGGGGAGCTGTTTTTT. This sequence encodes CASSTLGGANTGELFF.

V usage is TRBV6-1 and J usage is TRBJ2-1, with no clear D. This CDR3 contains 11 residues. Trimming pared 8 bases from V and 12 bases from J, leaving 14 bases between. Germline V CDR1 and CDR2: MNHNS, SASEGT. Here the CDR3 reads CASERGNRQFF. CDR3 DNA: TGTGCCAGCGAGCGAGGTAATAGGCAGTTCTTC.

The chain has TRBV5-1 and TRBJ2-1, with 7 bases identical to TRBD2. The germline V gene encodes CDR1 SGHRS and CDR2 YFSETQ. This CDR3 has 15 residues. J was trimmed by 7 bases and V by 1 base; bases with no gene match: 8. The CDR3 protein is CASSLRPGGRNEQFF. The CDR3 region has the DNA TGCGCCAGCAGCTTGCGTCCGGGAGGTCGGAATGAGCAGTTCTTC.

The gene calls are TRBV7-9 and TRBJ2-7; 10 bases fit TRBD1. This CDR3 comprises 13 residues. Germline V gene sequence: CDR1 SEHNR, CDR2 FQNEAQ (reference sequence). V was pared by 5 bases and J by 6 bases, with 4 bases of the junction left unmatched. The DNA for the CDR3 is TGTGCCAGCAGCACCGGGACAGGGGCCGAGCAGTACTTC. Translated: CASSTGTGAEQYF.

With respect to this clone: Other DNA sequences of this sample code for an identical CDR3. The chain recombines TRBV5-1 with TRBJ1-2, with D hard to call. This CDR3 region has 14 residues. CDR1 is SGHRS, CDR2 YFSETQ, per germline. V dropped 0 bases and J dropped 2 bases, with 8 bases sitting between them. This chain's CDR3 is CASSLGTGNYGYTF. The CDR3, as DNA: TGCGCCAGCAGCTTGGGTACGGGGAACTATGGCTACACCTTC.

The V call is TRBV9, the J call TRBJ2-7; the D call may be TRBD1 or TRBD2 (5 bases each). Trimming stripped 0 bases from V and 0 bases from J, with 7 bases between. From germline, CDR1 is SGDLS and CDR2 YYNGEE. The CDR3 extends over 14 amino acids. The CDR3 here is CASSVGDHSYEQYF. Written as DNA, the CDR3 is TGTGCCAGCAGCGTAGGGGACCACTCCTACGAGCAGTACTTC.

The V call is TRBV5-1, the J call TRBJ2-1; D is unresolved. CDR1 and CDR2 from the germline V gene are SGHRS and YFSETQ. V was cut by 0 bases and J by 0 bases, with 7 bases left in between. The CDR3 has 15 residues. The CDR3 DNA sequence: TGCGCCAGCAGCTTGGATCCGTCCTCCTACAATGAGCAGTTCTTC. This translates into CASSLDPSSYNEQFF.

Here the CDR3 reads CASSSPNGPETQYF. Written as DNA, the CDR3 is TGTGCCAGCAGTTCCCCGAATGGTCCGGAGACCCAGTACTTC. The gene calls are TRBV11-2 and TRBJ2-5; D gene ambiguous. The ends were cut back, 6 bases at V and 5 bases at J, with 16 bases in the middle. Germline values: CDR1 SGHAT, CDR2 FQNNGV. The CDR3 sequence is 14 residues long. Variable domain in full (rest from reference TRBV11-2 and TRBJ2-5): EAGVAQSPRYKIIEKRQSVAFWCNPISGHATLYWYQQILGQGPKLLIQFQNNGVVDDSQLPKDRFSAERLKGVDSTLKIQPAKLEDSAVYLCASSSPNGPETQYFGPGTRLLVL.

The chain combines TRBV11-2 with TRBJ2-7; possibly TRBD2 for D (5 bases). Germline V gene sequence: CDR1 SGHAT, CDR2 FQNNGV. This CDR3 comprises 13 residues. Trimming stripped 5 bases from V and 7 bases from J, with 15 bases between. The CDR3 region has the DNA TGTGCCAGCAGCGGCGGAAGCTCGGGGGAGCAGTACTTC. This encodes CASSGGSSGEQYF.

The genes are TRBV15 and TRBJ2-7, with TRBD2 identical over 11 bases. Germline CDR1 LNHNV, CDR2 YYDKDF (reference sequence). The CDR3 is made up of 15 amino acids. Germline trimming cut 4 bases from V and 3 bases from J; bases unmatched to any gene: 5. Here the CDR3 reads CATSTTSGSNYEQYF. DNA of the CDR3: TGTGCCACCAGCACCACTAGCGGGAGTAACTACGAGCAGTACTTC. Based on the CDR3 plus reference TRBV15 and TRBJ2-7, the full variable domain is DAMVIQNPRYQVTQFGKPVTLSCSQTLNHNVMYWYQQKSSQAPKLLFHYYDKDFNNEADTPDNFQSRRPNTSFCFLDIRSPGLGDTAMYLCATSTTSGSNYEQYFGPGTRLTVT.

Concerning this clone: The same CDR3 is also encoded by other DNA sequences in this sample. CDR3 DNA sequence: TGTGCCAGCAGCTTAAGTCAGGGCTACGAGCAGTACTTC. Amino acid sequence: CASSLSQGYEQYF. The genes are TRBV7-6 and TRBJ2-7; maybe TRBD1 (5 bases). CDR1 and CDR2 from the germline V gene are SGHVS and FNYEAQ. This CDR3 has 13 residues. V was clipped by 2 bases and J by 3 bases, with 8 bases between them. Variable domain in full (rest from reference TRBV7-6 and TRBJ2-7): GAGVSQSPRYKVTKRGQDVALRCDPISGHVSLYWYRQALGQGPEFLTYFNYEAQQDKSGLPNDRFSAERPEGSISTLTIQRTEQRDSAMYRCASSLSQGYEQYFGPGTRLTVT.